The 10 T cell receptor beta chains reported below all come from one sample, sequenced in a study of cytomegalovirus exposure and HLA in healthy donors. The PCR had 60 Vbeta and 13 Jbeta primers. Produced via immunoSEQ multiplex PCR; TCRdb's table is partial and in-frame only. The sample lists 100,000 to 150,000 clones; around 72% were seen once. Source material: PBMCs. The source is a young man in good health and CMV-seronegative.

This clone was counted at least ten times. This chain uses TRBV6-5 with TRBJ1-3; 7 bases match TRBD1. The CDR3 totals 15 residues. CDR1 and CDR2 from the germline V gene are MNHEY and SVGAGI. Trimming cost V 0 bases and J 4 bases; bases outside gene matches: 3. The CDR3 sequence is CASSYSTGFGNTIYF. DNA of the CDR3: TGTGCCAGCAGTTACTCGACAGGGTTCGGAAACACCATATATTTT.

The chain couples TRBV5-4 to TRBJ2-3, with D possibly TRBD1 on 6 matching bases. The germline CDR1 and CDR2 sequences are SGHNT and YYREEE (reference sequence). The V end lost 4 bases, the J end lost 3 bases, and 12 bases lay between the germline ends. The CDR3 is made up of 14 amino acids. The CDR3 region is CASSPKGGTDTQYF. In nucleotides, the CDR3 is TGTGCCAGCAGCCCTAAAGGGGGTACAGATACGCAGTATTTT.

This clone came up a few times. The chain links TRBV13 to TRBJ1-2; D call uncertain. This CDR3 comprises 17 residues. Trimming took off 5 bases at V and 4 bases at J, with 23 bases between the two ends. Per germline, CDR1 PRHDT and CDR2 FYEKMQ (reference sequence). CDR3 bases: TGTGCCAGCAGCCCCGGAGGCAGCCTCAGGCAGGCCTATGGCTACACCTTC. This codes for CASSPGGSLRQAYGYTF.

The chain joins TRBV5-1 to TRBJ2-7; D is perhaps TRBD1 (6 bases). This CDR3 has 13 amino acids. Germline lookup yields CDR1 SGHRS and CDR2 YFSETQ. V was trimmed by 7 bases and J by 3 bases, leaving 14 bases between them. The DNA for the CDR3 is TGCGCCAGCCGGACAGCGTTCCACTACGAGCAGTACTTC. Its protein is CASRTAFHYEQYF.

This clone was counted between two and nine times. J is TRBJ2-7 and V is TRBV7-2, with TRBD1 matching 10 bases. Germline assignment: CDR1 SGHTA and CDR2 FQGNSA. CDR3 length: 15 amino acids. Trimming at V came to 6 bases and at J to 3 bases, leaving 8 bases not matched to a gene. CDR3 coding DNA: TGTGCCAGCAGGAGGTGGGGGACAGGGGACTACGAGCAGTACTTC. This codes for CASRRWGTGDYEQYF.

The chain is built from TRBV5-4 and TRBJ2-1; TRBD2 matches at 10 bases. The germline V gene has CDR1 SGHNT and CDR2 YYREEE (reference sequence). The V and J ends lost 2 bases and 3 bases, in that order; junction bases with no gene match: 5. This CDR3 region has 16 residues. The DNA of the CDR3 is TGTGCCAGCAGCTTTGGTAGCGGGGGGATCTACAATGAGCAGTTCTTC. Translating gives CASSFGSGGIYNEQFF.

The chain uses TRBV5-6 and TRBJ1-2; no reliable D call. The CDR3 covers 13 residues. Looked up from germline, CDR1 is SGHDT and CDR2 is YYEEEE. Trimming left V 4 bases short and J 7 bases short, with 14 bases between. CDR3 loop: CASSVGRVFGYTF. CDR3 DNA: TGTGCCAGCAGCGTGGGTCGGGTTTTTGGCTACACCTTC.

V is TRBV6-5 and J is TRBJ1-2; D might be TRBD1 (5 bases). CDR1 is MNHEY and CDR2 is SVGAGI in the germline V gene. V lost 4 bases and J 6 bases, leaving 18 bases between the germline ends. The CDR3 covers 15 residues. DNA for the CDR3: TGTGCCAGCAGTTCTCGGACTAGGGGATGTAATGGCTACACCTTC. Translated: CASSSRTRGCNGYTF.

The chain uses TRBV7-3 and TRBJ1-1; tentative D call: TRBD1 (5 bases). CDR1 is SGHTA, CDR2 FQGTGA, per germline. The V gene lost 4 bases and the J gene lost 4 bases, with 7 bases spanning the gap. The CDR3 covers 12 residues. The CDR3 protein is CASSWGSTEAFF. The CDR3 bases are TGTGCCAGCAGCTGGGGCAGCACTGAAGCTTTCTTT.

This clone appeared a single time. For the CDR3, the DNA is TGTGCCTGGAGTCCAGGACAGGGGTCCTACGAGCAGTACTTC. Its protein product is CAWSPGQGSYEQYF. The chain is built from TRBV30 and TRBJ2-7; 9 bases are a match to TRBD1. Losses at the gene ends were 2 bases for V and 1 base for J; bases not matched to a gene: 3. This CDR3 region has 14 residues. The germline gives CDR1 GTSNPN, CDR2 SVGIG (reference sequence).